These 16 T cell receptor beta chains were all obtained from the same sample, sequenced in a study of T-cell reconstitution after alpha-beta-depleted transplantation in children. Preparation of the TCRbeta library was carried out with unique molecular identifiers. From the PCR reads, TCRdb called clonotypes with MiXCR, one entry per CDR3 protein. The sample contains about 260,000 distinct CDR3 sequences, just under 8.5% of which appear only once. This sample comprised PBMCs, mostly from graft donor cells, obtained 180 days after TCRalphabeta/CD19-depleted stem cell transplant. These receptor sequences come from a male patient between 5 and 17 years old who had a stem cell transplant for acute lymphoblastic leukemia, so the T cells may come from the graft donor.

This clonotype was seen repeatedly, ten times or more. The genes are TRBV28 and TRBJ1-3; 9 positions match TRBD1. Germline lookup yields CDR1 MDHEN and CDR2 SYDVKM. The CDR3 covers 18 residues. Trimming removed 5 bases from V and 4 bases from J; junction bases left unmatched: 15. The CDR3 bases are TGTGCCAGCAGTGTGGACAGGGGAACCCGGATAGCAGGAAACACCATATATTTT. As protein: CASSVDRGTRIAGNTIYF.

This clonotype has more than one count but fewer than ten. This chain links TRBV14 with TRBJ2-2; D may correspond to TRBD1 or TRBD2 (5 bases each). The germline V gene has CDR1 SGHDN and CDR2 FVKESK. The V end was cut by 2 bases, the J end by 0 bases, with 19 bases between. This CDR3 spans 19 amino acids. CDR3 protein: CASSQNRGSLWANTGELFF. The CDR3 DNA is TGTGCCAGCAGCCAAAACCGGGGCTCTTTATGGGCGAACACCGGGGAGCTGTTTTTT.

This clonotype came up many times. This chain uses TRBV6-6 with TRBJ2-3; D is ambiguous. Per the germline V gene, CDR1 is MNHNY and CDR2 is SVGAGI (reference sequence). This CDR3 has 11 residues. Trimming shortened V by 7 bases and J by 3 bases, and 5 bases separated the two germline ends. CDR3 sequence reads: CASMRTDTQYF. DNA for the CDR3: TGTGCCAGCATGAGGACAGATACGCAGTATTTT.

There are many counts of this clonotype. The rearrangement joins TRBV27 to TRBJ2-3; TRBD2 aligns across 11 bases. With 5 bases clipped from V and 2 bases from J, the junction kept 3 bases outside the gene matches. Looked up from germline, CDR1 is MNHEY and CDR2 is SMNVEV (reference sequence). This CDR3 contains 15 residues. The CDR3 is CASSLGLAVTDTQYF. The CDR3 DNA reads TGTGCCAGCAGTCTGGGACTAGCGGTCACAGATACGCAGTATTTT.

The sample holds many counts of this clonotype. This chain connects TRBV25-1 to TRBJ2-1; TRBD2 is a possible D gene (6 bases). Looked up from germline, CDR1 is MGHDK and CDR2 is SYGVNS. This CDR3 comprises 16 residues. Trimming left V 1 base short and J 1 base short, with 11 bases between. The CDR3 bases are TGTGCCAGCAGTGAATTCCGGGGGATATCCTACAATGAGCAGTTCTTC. Its protein product is CASSEFRGISYNEQFF.

There are many counts of this clonotype. The J gene is TRBJ2-3, the V gene TRBV5-5, with D unresolved. The CDR3 contains 14 residues. CDR1 and CDR2 from the germline V gene are SGHKS and YYEKEE (reference sequence). Trimming cost V 0 bases and J 11 bases, with 16 bases left between them. CDR3 sequence reads: CASSLGTGFFGQYF. The CDR3 DNA follows: TGTGCCAGCAGCTTGGGGACCGGTTTTTTCGGGCAGTATTTT. The full variable domain, in which reference TRBV5-5 and TRBJ2-3 provide the parts outside the CDR3, is DAGVTQSPTHLIKTRGQQVTLRCSPISGHKSVSWYQQVLGQGPQFIFQYYEKEERGRGNFPDRFSARQFPNYSSELNVNALLLGDSALYLCASSLGTGFFGQYFGPGTRLTVL.

This rearrangement joins TRBV2 to TRBJ2-1; TRBD2 aligns across 8 bases. Per the germline V gene, CDR1 is SNHLY and CDR2 is FYNNEI. The V gene end was trimmed by 4 bases and the J gene end by 6 bases; junction bases not matched to a gene: 11. The CDR3 runs 16 residues. The CDR3 region is CASSVARGGGVNEQFF. DNA of the CDR3: TGTGCCAGCAGTGTTGCTCGGGGGGGCGGTGTCAATGAGCAGTTCTTC.

This clonotype was seen at least ten times. This sequence joins TRBV20-1 and TRBJ2-5, with TRBD1 matching over 8 bases. This CDR3 contains 16 residues. V trimming: 4 bases; J trimming: 4 bases; junction bases outside the gene matches: 14. CDR1 DFQATT and CDR2 SNEGSKA come from the germline V gene (reference sequence). DNA for the CDR3: TGCAGTGCTAACTCAGCACGTCAGGGGGCAGGAGAGACCCAGTACTTC. This translates into CSANSARQGAGETQYF.

The chain couples TRBV25-1 to TRBJ1-2; 8 bases match TRBD1. V shed 4 bases, J shed 4 bases, and the junction held 14 bases outside the gene matches. CDR1 MGHDK and CDR2 SYGVNS come from the germline V gene. CDR3 length: 17 residues. In DNA, the CDR3 is TGTGCCAGCAGTGCCGGACAGGGATCACCTCGGATCTATGGCTACACCTTC. Protein: CASSAGQGSPRIYGYTF.

This clonotype was observed at least ten times. V is TRBV7-6 and J is TRBJ2-2; TRBD1 might be the D (6 bases). Germline CDR1 SGHVS, CDR2 FNYEAQ. V gave up 4 bases and J gave up 4 bases, with 13 bases separating them. The CDR3 is made up of 15 amino acids. The CDR3 region has the DNA TGTGCCAGCAGCTCCCCGGGACAACCCACCGGGGAGCTGTTTTTT. It is translated as CASSSPGQPTGELFF.

This clonotype occurred many times. The chain links TRBV7-9 to TRBJ2-7; a possible D gene is TRBD1 (6 bases). The germline V and J ends were trimmed by 4 bases and 3 bases, with 10 bases remaining between them. The CDR3 covers 13 residues. Germline V gene lookup returns CDR1 SEHNR and CDR2 FQNEAQ (reference sequence). The CDR3: CASSSYRVYEQYF. The CDR3 coding sequence is TGTGCCAGCAGCTCGTACAGGGTCTACGAGCAGTACTTC.

The chain is built from TRBV12-3 or TRBV12-4 and TRBJ2-1; TRBD2 aligns across 10 bases. The CDR3 extends over 16 amino acids. Trimming cost V 5 bases and J 5 bases; bases outside gene matches: 9. The CDR3 here is CASSPLGLASHNEQFF. CDR3 DNA: TGTGCCAGCAGTCCCCTGGGACTAGCGTCACACAATGAGCAGTTCTTC.

This clonotype was counted at least ten times. The genes are TRBV5-8 and TRBJ1-6, with D perhaps TRBD1 (6 bases). The V end lost 4 bases, the J end lost 3 bases, and 8 bases lay between the germline ends. Germline values: CDR1 SGHTS, CDR2 YDEGEE. The CDR3 spans 14 residues. CDR3 nucleotides: TGTGCCAGCAGCCCGGGACACTATAATTCACCCCTCCACTTT. Translation: CASSPGHYNSPLHF.

Turning to this clonotype: A much larger clone differs from this one at a single base, so this may be a read error. This rearrangement joins TRBV9 to TRBJ2-2; 7 bases match TRBD1. The J segment lost 2 bases and the V segment lost 4 bases, leaving 5 bases of the junction unmatched. The germline CDR1 and CDR2 sequences are SGDLS and YYNGEE. This CDR3 region has 15 residues. CDR3 bases: TGTGCCAGCAGCACAGGGGAAGTAAACACCGGGGAGCTGTTTTTT. Residues: CASSTGEVNTGELFF.

This clonotype appeared a few times. V is TRBV10-3 and J is TRBJ2-6; 10 bases are a match to TRBD1. CDR1 and CDR2 from the germline V gene are ENHRY and SYGVKD. The length of the CDR3 is 16 residues. Trimming took 10 bases from V and 2 from J; bases not matched to a gene: 8. The CDR3 sequence is CASERDRGPGANVLTF. CDR3 sequence (DNA): TGTGCCAGTGAGAGGGACAGGGGACCTGGGGCCAACGTCCTGACTTTC.

This clonotype was observed many times. This chain uses TRBV12-5 with TRBJ1-6; 8 bases are a match to TRBD1. The CDR3 spans 14 residues. V was pared by 5 bases and J by 9 bases, with 6 bases of the junction left unmatched. The V gene's germline CDR1 is LGHNT and CDR2 FRNRAP. CDR3 region: CASGPGGRGSPLHF. In DNA, the CDR3 is TGTGCTAGTGGTCCAGGGGGCAGAGGTTCACCCCTCCACTTT.